The 8 T cell receptor beta chains in this list originate from one sample, sequenced in a study of CD4+ T cells in melanoma. Libraries were prepared by immunoSEQ multiplex PCR; TCRdb keeps only in-frame clonotypes and omits some of them. This table has about 110,000 clones, approximately 90% appearing once. The material sequenced was peripheral blood. The receptors stem from a human donor with melanoma.

The CDR3 protein is CASGSGLAGDTQYF. In nucleotides, the CDR3 is TGTGCTAGTGGTTCGGGACTAGCGGGAGATACGCAGTATTTT. J is TRBJ2-3 and V is TRBV12-5, with 12 bases lining up with TRBD2. Trimming removed 4 bases from V and 5 bases from J; junction bases left unmatched: 1. The CDR3 consists of 14 residues. The germline V gene encodes CDR1 LGHNT and CDR2 FRNRAP.

The V call is TRBV18, the J call TRBJ2-5, with D perhaps matching TRBD2 (5 bases). The ends were cut back, 0 bases at V and 5 bases at J, with 10 bases in the middle. Germline V gives CDR1 KGHSH, CDR2 LQKENI. This CDR3 is built from 14 residues. The CDR3 protein is CASSPPAGGETQYF. CDR3 coding DNA: TGTGCCAGCTCACCACCTGCGGGCGGGGAGACCCAGTACTTC.

The gene calls are TRBV10-3 and TRBJ2-5; 7 bases align to TRBD2. From germline, CDR1 is ENHRY and CDR2 SYGVKD. V gave up 8 bases and J gave up 4 bases; unmatched junction bases: 10. CDR3 size: 14 residues. The CDR3 region is CAIGLGGDGETQYF. CDR3 nucleotide sequence: TGTGCCATCGGCCTGGGAGGGGATGGAGAGACCCAGTACTTC.

V usage is TRBV7-6 and J usage is TRBJ2-1; D is ambiguous. Germline CDR1 and CDR2: SGHVS and FNYEAQ. Trimming removed 1 base from V and 5 bases from J, with 3 bases in between. This CDR3 is built from 12 residues. CDR3 bases: TGTGCCAGCAGCTTAGTTGACAATGAGCAGTTCTTC. This gives the protein CASSLVDNEQFF. Supplemented by reference TRBV7-6 and TRBJ2-1, the full variable domain reads GAGVSQSPRYKVTKRGQDVALRCDPISGHVSLYWYRQALGQGPEFLTYFNYEAQQDKSGLPNDRFSAERPEGSISTLTIQRTEQRDSAMYRCASSLVDNEQFFGPGTRLTVL.

This chain links TRBV11-2 with TRBJ2-1, with 7 bases matching TRBD1. Germline V gives CDR1 SGHAT, CDR2 FQNNGV. This CDR3 region has 16 residues. Germline trimming cut 4 bases from V and 7 bases from J; bases unmatched to any gene: 13. The DNA for the CDR3 is TGTGCCAGCAGCTCCCGGACAGGTCAGGGAGTGAATGAGCAGTTCTTC. Protein: CASSSRTGQGVNEQFF. Variable domain in full (rest from reference TRBV11-2 and TRBJ2-1): EAGVAQSPRYKIIEKRQSVAFWCNPISGHATLYWYQQILGQGPKLLIQFQNNGVVDDSQLPKDRFSAERLKGVDSTLKIQPAKLEDSAVYLCASSSRTGQGVNEQFFGPGTRLTVL.

This chain connects TRBV5-6 to TRBJ2-5; 11 bases map to TRBD2. The ends lost 3 bases at V and 3 bases at J; junction bases unmatched: 13. Germline-derived CDR1 and CDR2 are SGHDT and YYEEEE. The CDR3 extends over 18 amino acids. The CDR3 region is CASSWRLAGGPKKETQYF. In DNA form, the CDR3 reads TGTGCCAGCAGCTGGCGGCTAGCGGGGGGCCCGAAGAAAGAGACCCAGTACTTC.

This clone showed up just a few times. The rearrangement joins TRBV6-5 to TRBJ2-7, with D perhaps TRBD1 or TRBD2 (6 bases each). Germline lookup yields CDR1 MNHEY and CDR2 SVGAGI. This CDR3 comprises 12 residues. V was clipped by 6 bases and J by 6 bases, with 12 bases between them. CDR3 nucleotide sequence: TGTGCCAGCAGGACAGGAGGGCTCGAGCAGTACTTC. It specifies CASRTGGLEQYF.

This rearrangement joins TRBV7-3 to TRBJ2-2; D remains ambiguous. The V gene lost 5 bases and the J gene lost 2 bases, with 9 bases spanning the gap. This CDR3 is built from 14 residues. Germline CDR1 and CDR2: SGHTA and FQGTGA. This CDR3 reads CASSLDGNTGELFF. DNA of the CDR3: TGTGCCAGCAGCCTGGACGGAAACACCGGGGAGCTGTTTTTT.